Ten or more counts support the clone carrying this T cell receptor (beta chain). Time point noted: persistent/refractory GD, antithyroid drugs over 5 years with positive TRAb. TCR sequences were obtained from RNA taken from PBMCs. This entry belongs to a study of regulatory T cells in long-lasting Graves disease. To make TCR beta libraries, researchers used iRepertoire HTBI primers and Arm-PCR of CDR3 regions. TCRdb used MiXCR to reprocess the multiplex PCR reads, holding one entry per CDR3 protein. The sample consists of 300,000 to 350,000 distinct CDR3 sequences, 15% to 20% of them appearing once. This sequence originates from a female donor with Graves disease. The sequenced sample was peripheral blood mononuclear cells (PBMCs), obtained when the disease was refractory, from a patient treated with antithyroid drugs.

The CDR3 coding sequence is TGTGCCGTTTCCCAGCGGGAGGGCCAAGAGACCCAGTACTTC. Protein: CAVSQREGQETQYF. V is TRBV24-1 and J is TRBJ2-5, with 10 bases matching TRBD2. Germline-derived CDR1 and CDR2 are KGHDR and SFDVKD. The CDR3 length is 14 residues. Trimming at V came to 12 bases and at J to 1 base, leaving 7 bases not matched to a gene.